This T cell receptor (beta chain) was sequenced in a study of PD-L1 blockade in urothelial cancer. Study information: Administration of atezolizumab to patients began in the mid-2010s, at 1,200 mg intravenously every 3 weeks. Individuals in the cohort had been given 0 to 3 earlier chemotherapy regimens.

Germline V CDR1 and CDR2: SQVTM, ANQGSEA. CDR3 length: 14 residues. The trim removed 4 bases at V and 6 bases at J, leaving 6 bases unmatched. The time point here: pretreatment peripheral blood. The assay was immunoSEQ multiplex PCR, and TCRdb's table has in-frame clones only and misses some. The sample records 48,000 or so clones, roughly 89% being singletons. The origin of this receptor is a woman in her fifties or sixties with urothelial cancer. The sequences come from PBMCs, collected around atezolizumab (anti-PD-L1) treatment. The chain couples TRBV29-1 to TRBJ1-2, with TRBD1 identical over 12 bases. The CDR3 sequence is CSVGGQGALNGYTF. CDR3 nucleotides: TGCAGCGTTGGGGGACAGGGGGCGCTCAATGGCTACACCTTC.